One sample yielded the 21 T cell receptor beta chains listed below, sequenced in a study of T cell repertoires in cytomegalovirus infection. TCRdb independently ran MiXCR on the reads; one entry per CDR3 protein. The sample has about 920,000 distinct CDR3 sequences; less than 35% are singletons. The antigens of these receptors remain unknown. Sequenced here: cultured CD8+ T cells from PBMCs, sampled from culture after CMV antigen stimulation. Receptor source: a human donor in good health (CMV status not recorded). Some clones in this sample may be carry-over from other donors' samples.

This clonotype was seen a few times. The chain has TRBV27 and TRBJ2-7, with 11 bases identical to TRBD1. Trimming cost V 9 bases and J 6 bases; bases outside gene matches: 7. The CDR3 contains 13 residues. Per the germline V gene, CDR1 is MNHEY and CDR2 is SMNVEV (reference sequence). The CDR3 DNA follows: TGTGCCAGTTGGGGGACAGGGGGAAGCGAGCAGTACTTC. Its protein product is CASWGTGGSEQYF.

This clonotype was seen at least ten times. The chain employs TRBV27 and TRBJ1-5; maybe TRBD1 (6 bases). Deletions cut 6 bases from V and 0 bases from J, with 12 bases between. Per germline, CDR1 MNHEY and CDR2 SMNVEV (reference sequence). There are 15 residues in the CDR3. The CDR3 DNA follows: TGTGCCAGCAGCTTAGGGGGTAATAGCAATCAGCCCCAGCATTTT. The encoded protein is CASSLGGNSNQPQHF.

This clonotype has ten or more counts. The rearrangement links TRBV7-8 to TRBJ2-2, with D tentatively TRBD2 (5 bases). Trimming stripped 5 bases from V and 0 bases from J, with 13 bases between. CDR3 size: 16 residues. Germline loops: CDR1 SGHVS, CDR2 FQNEAQ. The CDR3 spells CASSPLREPNTGELFF. The DNA for the CDR3 is TGTGCCAGCAGCCCCCTTCGGGAACCGAACACCGGGGAGCTGTTTTTT.

This chain joins TRBV27 and TRBJ2-7, with 7 bases that match TRBD1. Trimming took 5 bases from V and 2 from J; bases not matched to a gene: 6. The germline gives CDR1 MNHEY, CDR2 SMNVEV (reference sequence). The CDR3 sequence is 14 residues long. The CDR3 region is CASSVGQGAYEQYV. The CDR3 coding sequence is TGTGCCAGCAGTGTCGGCCAGGGGGCCTACGAGCAGTACGTC.

This clonotype was seen a few times. The chain is built from TRBV7-6 and TRBJ2-2; possibly TRBD2 for D (5 bases). The CDR3 runs to 15 residues. Trimming took off 5 bases at V and 3 bases at J, with 13 bases between the two ends. Germline lookup yields CDR1 SGHVS and CDR2 FNYEAQ. The CDR3 DNA reads as TGTGCCAGCAGCCCGTTGGCGGACTACACCGGGGAGCTGTTTTTT. Translating it yields CASSPLADYTGELFF.

The V and J genes are TRBV20-1 and TRBJ2-2; 13 bases fit TRBD2. The CDR3 covers 20 residues. The germline CDR1 and CDR2 sequences are DFQATT and SNEGSKA (reference sequence). V lost 0 bases to trimming and J lost 0 bases; unmatched junction nucleotides: 10. The CDR3 nucleotides are TGCAGTGCTAGAGATCCACCGGCACTAGCGGGGGGGGCGAACACCGGGGAGCTGTTTTTT. Residues: CSARDPPALAGGANTGELFF.

This clonotype occurred a few times. The chain combines TRBV12-3 or TRBV12-4 with TRBJ1-2, with TRBD1 matching over 8 bases. V lost 5 bases and J lost 2; bases outside the gene matches: 7. CDR3 size: 15 residues. The CDR3 loop reads CASSQWTGTNYGYTF. The CDR3 DNA reads TGTGCCAGCAGTCAATGGACAGGGACCAACTATGGCTACACCTTC.

This chain connects TRBV6-2 or TRBV6-3 to TRBJ1-1; no definite D call. CDR3 length: 16 amino acids. The germline V and J ends were trimmed by 5 bases and 7 bases, with 23 bases remaining between them. Looked up from germline, CDR1 is MNHEY and CDR2 is SVGEGT. CDR3 coding DNA: TGTGCCAGCAGTCTACCTTACATGGAGGAGAGCAATGAAGCTTTCTTT. As protein: CASSLPYMEESNEAFF.

The sample holds a few counts of this clonotype. The chain carries TRBV7-9 and TRBJ1-1; D unresolved. CDR3 length: 16 amino acids. Trimming pared 5 bases from V and 2 bases from J, leaving 18 bases between. Germline lookup yields CDR1 SEHNR and CDR2 FQNEAQ (reference sequence). The CDR3 sequence is CASSPAGSTPNTEAFF. For the CDR3, the DNA is TGTGCCAGCAGCCCGGCGGGATCAACACCAAACACTGAAGCTTTCTTT.

The chain combines TRBV4-3 with TRBJ1-2; 12 bases agree with TRBD1. The J segment lost 0 bases and the V segment lost 0 bases, leaving 5 bases of the junction unmatched. Germline loops: CDR1 LGHNA, CDR2 YSLEER. The CDR3 has 18 residues. The CDR3 nucleotides read TGCGCCAGCAGCCAAGATTGGGGACAGGGGGCGGCTAACTATGGCTACACCTTC. It specifies CASSQDWGQGAANYGYTF.

To note about this clonotype: A read error is likely, as this CDR3 ends without the conserved phenylalanine or tryptophan. The V call is TRBV6-2 or TRBV6-3, the J call TRBJ2-1; 10 nucleotides line up with TRBD2. This CDR3 has 17 residues. Germline CDR1 and CDR2: MNHEY and SVGEGT. Trimming at V came to 5 bases and at J to 8 bases, leaving 15 bases not matched to a gene. CDR3 protein: CASSGSGGPHLGDEQFL. The CDR3 DNA is TGTGCCAGCAGTGGTAGCGGGGGGCCTCACCTAGGAGATGAGCAGTTCCTC.

The V call is TRBV7-3, the J call TRBJ1-5; no firm D call. The V gene's germline CDR1 is SGHTA and CDR2 FQGTGA. Deletions cut 5 bases from V and 3 bases from J, with 8 bases between. CDR3 length equals 13 residues. As DNA, the CDR3 is TGTGCCAGCAGCCAGGAGTTCAATCAGCCCCAGCATTTT. Its protein is CASSQEFNQPQHF.

This clonotype was picked up a small number of times. V gene TRBV6-1 combines with J gene TRBJ1-1; TRBD1 is a possible D gene (6 bases). V was cut by 3 bases and J by 4 bases, with 9 bases left in between. The CDR3 loop spans 13 amino acids. Looked up from germline, CDR1 is MNHNS and CDR2 is SASEGT. CDR3 DNA: TGTGCCAGCAGTGAGACAGGTCTCACTGAAGCTTTCTTT. Translation: CASSETGLTEAFF.

This clonotype was detected a few times. The chain carries TRBV5-8 and TRBJ2-2; maybe TRBD2 (5 bases). In germline, CDR1 is SGHTS, CDR2 YDEGEE. Trimming shortened V by 4 bases and J by 3 bases, and 22 bases separated the two germline ends. The CDR3 runs to 18 residues. The CDR3 spells CASSLNSGLLFYTGELFF. The CDR3 nucleotides are TGTGCCAGCAGCCTAAACAGCGGTCTCTTATTCTACACCGGGGAGCTGTTTTTT. Full variable domain (missing parts from reference TRBV5-8 and TRBJ2-2): EAGVTQSPTHLIKTRGQQATLRCSPISGHTSVYWYQQALGLGLQFLLWYDEGEERNRGNFPPRFSGRQFPNYSSELNVNALELEDSALYLCASSLNSGLLFYTGELFFGEGSRLTVL.

A few counts support this clonotype. This chain joins TRBV7-9 and TRBJ1-1; D call uncertain. Trimming cost V 8 bases and J 1 base, with 14 bases left between them. Looked up from germline, CDR1 is SEHNR and CDR2 is FQNEAQ (reference sequence). This CDR3 contains 14 residues. The CDR3 bases are TGTGCCAGCGAGGGCCAGGAATGGAACACTGAAGCTTTCTTT. Protein product: CASEGQEWNTEAFF. The variable domain in full, with the rest retrieved from reference TRBV7-9 and TRBJ1-1, is DTGVSQNPRHKITKRGQNVTFRCDPISEHNRLYWYRQTLGQGPEFLTYFQNEAQLEKSRLLSDRFSAERPKGSFSTLEIQRTEQGDSAMYLCASEGQEWNTEAFFGQGTRLTVV.

This clonotype has ten or more counts. V is TRBV12-3 or TRBV12-4 and J is TRBJ2-5; D call uncertain. The ends were cut back, 6 bases at V and 9 bases at J, with 8 bases in the middle. CDR3 length: 10 amino acids. CDR3 bases: TGTGCCAGCAGGTGTCTGGCCCAGTACTTC. Translated, it gives CASRCLAQYF.

The sample holds a few counts of this clonotype. The chain uses TRBV5-5 and TRBJ2-7; either TRBD1 or TRBD2 may fit D (5 bases each). The V and J ends lost 2 bases and 2 bases respectively, with 14 bases between them. Germline CDR1 SGHKS, CDR2 YYEKEE (reference sequence). CDR3 size: 15 residues. The CDR3 loop is CASSLLGTETYEQYF. DNA of the CDR3: TGTGCCAGCAGCTTATTAGGGACGGAGACCTACGAGCAGTACTTC.

The chain combines TRBV9 with TRBJ1-1; D might be TRBD1 (5 bases). CDR3 length equals 15 residues. The germline V gene encodes CDR1 SGDLS and CDR2 YYNGEE. Trimming took 0 bases from V and 0 from J, leaving 9 bases between them. Written as DNA, the CDR3 is TGTGCCAGCAGCGTAGGTCAGGACATGAACACTGAAGCTTTCTTT. This gives the protein CASSVGQDMNTEAFF.

The chain employs TRBV19 and TRBJ2-5; tentative D call: TRBD2 (5 bases). The V gene lost 2 bases and the J gene lost 5 bases, with 12 bases spanning the gap. The CDR3 is 14 residues long. The germline V gene has CDR1 LNHDA and CDR2 SQIVND (reference sequence). As DNA, the CDR3 is TGTGCCAGTAGTATACAACCGGGGTGGGAGACCCAGTACTTC. Translation: CASSIQPGWETQYF.

This clonotype occurred a few times. V usage is TRBV7-9 and J usage is TRBJ2-5; tentatively, D is TRBD2 (5 bases). CDR3 size: 14 residues. The germline gives CDR1 SEHNR, CDR2 FQNEAQ (reference sequence). V was shortened by 5 bases and J by 5 bases, with 15 bases between the two germline ends. The CDR3 spells CASSPGIVGETQYF. CDR3 DNA sequence: TGTGCCAGCAGCCCCGGGATAGTTGGGGAGACCCAGTACTTC.

The sample holds one count of this clonotype. The CDR3 spells CASSEDRGMGNIQYF. The CDR3 DNA is TGTGCCAGCAGTGAGGACAGGGGAATGGGAAACATTCAGTACTTC. This chain uses TRBV6-1 with TRBJ2-4; TRBD1 agrees at 9 bases. The CDR3 is 15 amino acids. V shed 3 bases and J 6 bases; nucleotides not matched to a gene: 6. Germline-derived CDR1 and CDR2 are MNHNS and SASEGT.